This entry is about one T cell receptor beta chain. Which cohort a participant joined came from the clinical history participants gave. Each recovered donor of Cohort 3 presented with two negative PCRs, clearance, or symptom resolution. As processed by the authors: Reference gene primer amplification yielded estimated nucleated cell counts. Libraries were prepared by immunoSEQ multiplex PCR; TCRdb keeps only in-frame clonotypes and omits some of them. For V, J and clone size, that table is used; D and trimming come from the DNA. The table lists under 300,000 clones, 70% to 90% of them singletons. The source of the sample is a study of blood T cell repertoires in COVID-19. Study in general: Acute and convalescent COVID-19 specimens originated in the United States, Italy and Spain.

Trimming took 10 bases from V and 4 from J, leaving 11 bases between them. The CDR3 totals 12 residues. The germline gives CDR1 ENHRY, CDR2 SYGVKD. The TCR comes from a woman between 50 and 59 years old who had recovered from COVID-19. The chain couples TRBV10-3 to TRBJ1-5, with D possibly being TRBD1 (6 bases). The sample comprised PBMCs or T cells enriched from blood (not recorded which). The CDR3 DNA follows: TGTGCCAGAGAAACAGGGAATCAGCCCCAGCATTTT. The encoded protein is CARETGNQPQHF.